The 3 T cell receptor beta chains below come from one sample, sequenced in a study of cytomegalovirus exposure and HLA in healthy donors. The PCR employed 60 Vbeta primers together with 13 Jbeta primers. The repertoire was sequenced with immunoSEQ multiplex PCR; TCRdb's copy has only in-frame clones and lacks some. The data hold approximately 100,000 clones, with over 70% observed a single time. The material sequenced was PBMCs. Receptors originate from a man aged 50 to 59 in good health and CMV-seronegative.

The genes are TRBV19 and TRBJ2-7; no firm D call. Germline values: CDR1 LNHDA, CDR2 SQIVND (reference sequence). The ends were cut back, 11 bases at V and 2 bases at J, with 16 bases in the middle. The CDR3 has 13 residues. CDR3 in amino acids: CALSRLNAYEQYF. The CDR3 DNA is TGTGCCCTCTCGAGGTTAAACGCCTACGAGCAGTACTTC.

The chain is built from TRBV27 and TRBJ2-1; 13 nucleotides align to TRBD2. Trimming removed 5 bases from V and 8 bases from J; junction bases left unmatched: 9. Germline CDR1 is MNHEY and CDR2 is SMNVEV (reference sequence). This CDR3 is built from 16 residues. The CDR3 is CASSNRLAGGRDEQFF. The CDR3 DNA sequence: TGTGCCAGCAGTAATAGACTAGCGGGAGGTCGGGATGAGCAGTTCTTC.

The V and J genes are TRBV4-1 and TRBJ2-1; 14 bases agree with TRBD2. The CDR3 length is 14 residues. From germline, CDR1 is MGHRA and CDR2 YSYEKL. V lost 4 bases to trimming and J lost 8 bases; unmatched junction nucleotides: 1. In nucleotides, the CDR3 is TGCGCCAGCAGCCCGGGACTAGCGGGGGATGAGCAGTTCTTC. This encodes CASSPGLAGDEQFF.